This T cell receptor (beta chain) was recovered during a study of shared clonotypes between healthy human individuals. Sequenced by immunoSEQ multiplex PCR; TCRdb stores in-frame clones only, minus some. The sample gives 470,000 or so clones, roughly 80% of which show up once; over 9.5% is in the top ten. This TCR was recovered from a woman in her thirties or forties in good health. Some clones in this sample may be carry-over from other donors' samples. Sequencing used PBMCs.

The chain's CDR3 is CASRDSGANVLTF. The CDR3 DNA sequence: TGTGCCAGCAGGGACTCTGGGGCCAACGTCCTGACTTTC. The V gene is TRBV7-6, the J gene TRBJ2-6; D uncertain. The CDR3 has 13 residues. CDR1 and CDR2 (germline): SGHVS, FNYEAQ. Trimming took 6 bases from V and 0 from J, leaving 3 bases between them.